This is a list of T cell receptor beta chains from one sample in a study of T cell responses to AZD1222 COVID-19 vaccine. Measured with immunoSEQ multiplex PCR; TCRdb has only the in-frame clones, and not every one. Among 140,000 or so clones listed, roughly 93% were seen once. Sequences were derived from peripheral blood, sampled after recovery from COVID-19. The receptors derive from an adult who had recovered from COVID-19. Each CDR3 is given with its conserved first and last residue. The D gene is left open where the match is weak. Clone sizes are given selectively: once, few, many, or a class where the clone is expanded.

size,D,V,J,DNA,CDR3
.,.,TRBV6-5,TRBJ2-5,TGTGCCAGCAGGGCCGACCGGAGGGGAGAGACCCAGTACTTC,CASRADRRGETQYF
.,.,TRBV29-1,TRBJ2-1,TGCAGCGTTGTTAAAGAATTTCCTTACAATGAGCAGTTCTTC,CSVVKEFPYNEQFF
.,TRBD1,TRBV19,TRBJ1-5,TGTGCCAGTAGTTTGACAGGGGGACTTCAGCCCCAGCATTTT,CASSLTGGLQPQHF
.,.,TRBV5-1,TRBJ1-6,TGCGCCAGCAGCTTGGCGGGGGGGTTCGATTCACCCCTCCACTTT,CASSLAGGFDSPLHF
.,.,TRBV29-1,TRBJ1-2,TGCAGCGTTGGCGAGTCGACCTATGGCTACACCTTC,CSVGESTYGYTF
once,.,TRBV2,TRBJ1-5,TGTGCCAGCAGTTCTCGTTTAGCCCGGGACCTAGCGTCGGCCCAGCATTTT,CASSSRLARDLASAQHF
.,TRBD2,TRBV4-1,TRBJ2-3,TGCGCCAGCAGCCGTAGTGGGACTAGATTAGATACGCAGTATTTT,CASSRSGTRLDTQYF
.,.,TRBV28,TRBJ2-3,TGTGCCAGCAGGAAAAGCACAGATACGCAGTATTTT,CASRKSTDTQYF
.,TRBD1,TRBV6-5,TRBJ2-7,TGTGCCAGCAGTTTGTCACCGGGACAGATCTCCTACGAGCAGTACTTC,CASSLSPGQISYEQYF
.,.,TRBV6-2/TRBV6-3,TRBJ1-1,TGTGCCAGCAGTTACTCGAACCCAGGGAACACTGAAGCTTTCTTT,CASSYSNPGNTEAFF
.,.,TRBV6-6,TRBJ1-6,TGTGCCAGCGGGTGGGCAAATTCACCCCTCCACTTT,CASGWANSPLHF
.,.,TRBV3-1/TRBV3-2,TRBJ2-7,TGTGCCAGCAGCCAAGATAGGGGAGCTCTCTACGAGCAGTACTTC,CASSQDRGALYEQYF
.,.,TRBV10-3,TRBJ1-4,TGTGCCATCAGTGACAGCTTCGAAAAACTGTTTTTT,CAISDSFEKLFF
.,TRBD1,TRBV2,TRBJ2-5,TGTGCCAGCGGATTACAGGGGATTCAAGAGACCCAGTACTTC,CASGLQGIQETQYF
.,.,TRBV15,TRBJ1-6,TGTGCCACCAGCAGGGAGAACAGGGATTCACCCCTCCACTTT,CATSRENRDSPLHF
.,TRBD1,TRBV29-1,TRBJ2-1,TGCAGCGCCACCCGGGACAGGGGGCGCAATGAGCAGTTCTTC,CSATRDRGRNEQFF
.,TRBD1,TRBV28,TRBJ1-4,TGTGCCAGCAGTTCCGAAGGGACAGGGCTAAAGGCGTACGTGGAAAAACTGTTTTTT,CASSSEGTGLKAYVEKLFF
.,TRBD2,TRBV6-5,TRBJ2-1,TGTGCCAGCAGGGGACTAGCGGACAATGAGCAGTTCTTC,CASRGLADNEQFF
.,.,TRBV19,TRBJ1-1,TGTGCCAGTAGTATACAGCTTAACACTGAAGCTTTCTTT,CASSIQLNTEAFF
.,TRBD2,TRBV4-1,TRBJ2-5,TGCGCCAGCAGCCAAGATCTGGGGAGGGCAGGGGAGACCCAGTACTTC,CASSQDLGRAGETQYF
.,.,TRBV5-4,TRBJ2-7,TGTGCCAGCAGCTCCTCCTACGAGCAGTACTTC,CASSSSYEQYF
.,.,TRBV5-1,TRBJ2-7,TGCGCCAGCAGCTTGGAGACAGGCCAACTGTTCTACGAGCAGTACTTC,CASSLETGQLFYEQYF
.,.,TRBV5-5,TRBJ2-6,TGTGCCAGCAGCTGGGACCTCTCTGGGGCCAACGTCCTGACTTTC,CASSWDLSGANVLTF
.,TRBD1,TRBV3-1/TRBV3-2,TRBJ1-2,TGTGCCAGCAGCCAACTGGGTTTAACAGGGGGCAATAACTATGGCTACACCTTC,CASSQLGLTGGNNYGYTF
.,.,TRBV2,TRBJ1-1,TGTGCCAGCAGTGAAAGAGGCGGGAACACTGAAGCTTTCTTT,CASSERGGNTEAFF
.,.,TRBV30,TRBJ2-3,TGTGCCTGGAGTCTTAGCACAGATACGCAGTATTTT,CAWSLSTDTQYF
.,.,TRBV28,TRBJ2-7,TGTGCCAGCAGTTTACGTGGTCTCTCCTACGAGCAGTACTTC,CASSLRGLSYEQYF
once,TRBD1,TRBV15,TRBJ2-7,TGTGCCACCGGGTTCCGGGACAGGGCCTACGAGCAGTACTTC,CATGFRDRAYEQYF
.,.,TRBV7-9,TRBJ1-2,TGTGCCAGCAGACCGGGACAAGAGAACTATGGCTACACCTTC,CASRPGQENYGYTF
.,.,TRBV25-1,TRBJ2-7,TGTGCCAGCAGACAGGGACTATCCTACGAGCAGTACTTC,CASRQGLSYEQYF
few,TRBD2,TRBV5-1,TRBJ2-3,TGCGCCAGCAGCACCAGACTAGCGGGAGAAGTAACAGATACGCAGTATTTT,CASSTRLAGEVTDTQYF
few,.,TRBV6-1,TRBJ1-4,TGTGCCAGCAGTGAAGTGGCAGGGACTAATGAAAAACTGTTTTTT,CASSEVAGTNEKLFF
.,TRBD1,TRBV19,TRBJ1-5,TGTGCCAGTAGTAAGAGCGGGACAGGGGGTTTCTGGTCCAATCAGCCCCAGCATTTT,CASSKSGTGGFWSNQPQHF
.,.,TRBV5-6,TRBJ1-1,TGTGCCAGCAGCCCAGAAACAGGGCTACTGAACACTGAAGCTTTCTTT,CASSPETGLLNTEAFF
.,TRBD2,TRBV7-6,TRBJ2-7,TGTGCCAGCAGCTTAGCGAGCGGGAAGGAGTACTTC,CASSLASGKEYF
.,.,TRBV12-3/TRBV12-4,TRBJ2-7,TGTGCCAGCAGTTTAAATCCCGACTACGAGCAGTACTTC,CASSLNPDYEQYF
.,TRBD2,TRBV4-1,TRBJ2-4,TGCGCCAGCAGCCAAGGACTAGCGGGAAAGGGAGCCAAAAACATTCAGTACTTC,CASSQGLAGKGAKNIQYF
once,.,TRBV7-9,TRBJ1-4,TGTGCCAGCAGCTTAGAAGTGGGGAATGAAAAACTGTTTTTT,CASSLEVGNEKLFF
.,TRBD1,TRBV6-1,TRBJ1-6,TGTGCCAGCAGTGTAGGGACAGGGGGTTTGAATTCACCCCTCCACTTT,CASSVGTGGLNSPLHF
.,.,TRBV5-4,TRBJ2-7,TGTGCCAGCAGCGGTGACAGTGGGTTCTACGAGCAGTACTTC,CASSGDSGFYEQYF
once,TRBD1,TRBV6-1,TRBJ1-1,TGTGCCAGCAGTGAACCAGGGGGGAACACTGAAGCTTTCTTT,CASSEPGGNTEAFF
.,.,TRBV4-1,TRBJ1-6,TGCGCCAGCAGCCACCTCCTTCCGGGGCCCCCTCATTCACCCCTCCACTTT,CASSHLLPGPPHSPLHF
.,.,TRBV15,TRBJ2-6,TGTGCCACCAGCAGAGGGGAGGTTATCTCTGGGGCCAACGTCCTGACTTTC,CATSRGEVISGANVLTF
.,TRBD1,TRBV10-2,TRBJ2-2,TGCGCCAGCAAGGGACAGGGCATCCCCGGGGAGCTGTTTTTT,CASKGQGIPGELFF
.,TRBD2,TRBV10-1,TRBJ2-2,TGCGCCAGCAGTGAATTGGGACTAGACACCGGGGAGCTGTTTTTT,CASSELGLDTGELFF
.,.,TRBV10-3,TRBJ2-6,TGTGCCATCAGTGGGGCCGGGGCCAACGTCCTGACTTTC,CAISGAGANVLTF
.,TRBD2,TRBV9,TRBJ2-4,TGTGCCAGCAGCATCTCCGCGACTAGCGAGGTAAACATTCAGTACTTC,CASSISATSEVNIQYF
.,.,TRBV11-2,TRBJ1-2,TGTGCCAGCAGCTTAGGTAACTGGCAGAACTATGGCTACACCTTC,CASSLGNWQNYGYTF
few,.,TRBV5-1,TRBJ2-6,TGCGCCAGCAGCTTGGACGTGTCCTCTGGGGCCAACGTCCTGACTTTC,CASSLDVSSGANVLTF
once,.,TRBV2,TRBJ2-3,TGTGCCAGCAGTGAAGAGAGCGGGAGCACAGATACGCAGTATTTT,CASSEESGSTDTQYF
.,.,TRBV5-5,TRBJ2-2,TGTGCCAGCAGCTCGACAGTTTCGAACACCGGGGAGCTGTTTTTT,CASSSTVSNTGELFF
few,.,TRBV28,TRBJ2-7,TGTGCCAGCAGTTTATTGGGCCTGTCAAGCTCCTACGAGCAGTACTTC,CASSLLGLSSSYEQYF
.,.,TRBV27,TRBJ2-7,TGTGCCAGCAGTTTATTGGGGGGGCCCAACGAGCAGTACTTC,CASSLLGGPNEQYF
.,TRBD1,TRBV6-2/TRBV6-3,TRBJ1-6,TGTGCCAGCAGCCCCGGGACAGCTGATAATTCACCCCTCCACTTT,CASSPGTADNSPLHF
.,.,TRBV7-6,TRBJ2-1,TGTGCCAGCAGCTTAGGGGGGCACCTCTCCTACAATGAGCAGTTCTTC,CASSLGGHLSYNEQFF
.,.,TRBV4-1,TRBJ2-7,TGCGCCAGCAGACCTCTGGGCACCAATACCTACGAGCAGTACTTC,CASRPLGTNTYEQYF
once,.,TRBV18,TRBJ2-5,TGTGCCAGCTCACCCACGCGAGAACAAGAGACCCAGTACTTC,CASSPTREQETQYF
.,TRBD1,TRBV10-3,TRBJ1-2,TGTGCCATCAGCCCGGGACAGGGGAACTATGGCTACACCTTC,CAISPGQGNYGYTF